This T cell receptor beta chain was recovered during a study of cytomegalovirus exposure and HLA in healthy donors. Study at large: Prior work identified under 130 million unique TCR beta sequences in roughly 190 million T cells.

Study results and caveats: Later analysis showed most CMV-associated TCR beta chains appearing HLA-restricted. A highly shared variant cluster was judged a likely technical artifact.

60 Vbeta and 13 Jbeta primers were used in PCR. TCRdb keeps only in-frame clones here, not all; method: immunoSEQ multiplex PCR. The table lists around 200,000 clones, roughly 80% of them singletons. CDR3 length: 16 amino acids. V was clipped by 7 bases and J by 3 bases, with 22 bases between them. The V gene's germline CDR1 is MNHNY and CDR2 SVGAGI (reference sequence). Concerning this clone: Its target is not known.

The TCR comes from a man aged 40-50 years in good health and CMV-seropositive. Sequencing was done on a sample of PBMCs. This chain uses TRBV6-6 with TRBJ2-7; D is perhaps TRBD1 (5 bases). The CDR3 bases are TGTGCCAGCACCCATGACAGCAACCGATATTTCTACGAGCAGTACTTC. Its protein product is CASTHDSNRYFYEQYF.